These 15 T cell receptor beta chains share one sample of origin, sequenced in a study of shared clonotypes between healthy human individuals. Assay: immunoSEQ multiplex PCR; the TCRdb copy retains only in-frame clones and omits some. The sample holds about 2.4 million clones, more than 90% seen once. Sequenced material: naive CD4+ T cells sorted from blood. Subset: CD45RA+ positively selected. All receptors derive from a man aged 18 to 35 in good health.

The chain combines TRBV7-2 with TRBJ2-1; TRBD2 might be the D (6 bases). CDR3 length: 14 residues. V was cut by 3 bases and J by 4 bases, with 10 bases left in between. The germline V gene has CDR1 SGHTA and CDR2 FQGNSA. The DNA for the CDR3 is TGTGCCAGCAGCTTGATCGGGGGATACAATGAGCAGTTCTTC. Amino acids: CASSLIGGYNEQFF.

The rearrangement uses TRBV10-3 and TRBJ2-3; 8 bases are a match to TRBD2. CDR3 length: 16 amino acids. The germline V gene encodes CDR1 ENHRY and CDR2 SYGVKD. V was clipped by 1 base and J by 2 bases; unmatched bases: 5. The CDR3 DNA follows: TGTGCCATCAGTGAGTATGGGACTAGTACCACAGATACGCAGTATTTT. This gives the protein CAISEYGTSTTDTQYF.

This clone came up once. V and J are TRBV2 and TRBJ2-5; TRBD1 is a possible D gene (6 bases). Trimming cost V 2 bases and J 7 bases, with 20 bases left between them. CDR1 and CDR2 (germline): SNHLY, FYNNEI. CDR3 length: 16 amino acids. The DNA for the CDR3 is TGTGCCAGCAGTGAAATCTATGCAGGGGCGAGAGGGACCCAGTACTTC. Translating it yields CASSEIYAGARGTQYF.

CDR3 region: CASSLTGSRGYTF. CDR3 bases: TGTGCCAGCAGCCTCACAGGGAGTAGGGGCTACACCTTC. The gene calls are TRBV6-5 and TRBJ1-2; tentative D call: TRBD1 (6 bases). CDR3 length: 13 residues. The V end was cut by 6 bases, the J end by 8 bases, with 16 bases between. The germline V gene has CDR1 MNHEY and CDR2 SVGAGI.

V is TRBV18 and J is TRBJ2-4, with TRBD1 matching 7 bases. This CDR3 has 17 residues. V shed 0 bases, J shed 0 bases, and the junction held 5 bases outside the gene matches. CDR1 KGHSH and CDR2 LQKENI come from the germline V gene. DNA for the CDR3: TGTGCCAGCTCACCACCGGGACAGAAACTAGCCAAAAACATTCAGTACTTC. Its protein product is CASSPPGQKLAKNIQYF.

The count of this clone is one. V is TRBV5-5 and J is TRBJ2-3, with D hard to call. V was cut by 2 bases and J by 3 bases, with 4 bases left in between. The CDR3 spans 12 residues. Germline CDR1 SGHKS, CDR2 YYEKEE (reference sequence). CDR3 amino acids: CASSFDTDTQYF. The CDR3 bases are TGTGCCAGCAGCTTTGATACAGATACGCAGTATTTT. Together with reference TRBV5-5 and TRBJ2-3, the CDR3 gives the full variable domain: DAGVTQSPTHLIKTRGQQVTLRCSPISGHKSVSWYQQVLGQGPQFIFQYYEKEERGRGNFPDRFSARQFPNYSSELNVNALLLGDSALYLCASSFDTDTQYFGPGTRLTVL.

This clone showed up just once. The V gene is TRBV7-2, the J gene TRBJ2-7, with TRBD2 identical over 14 bases. Trimming took 5 bases from V and 9 from J; bases not matched to a gene: 9. The germline CDR1 and CDR2 sequences are SGHTA and FQGNSA. CDR3 size: 15 residues. The CDR3 here is CASSPGTSGSGWQYF. CDR3 DNA: TGTGCCAGCAGCCCCGGGACTAGCGGGAGTGGTTGGCAGTACTTC. The whole variable domain, filled in from reference TRBV7-2 and TRBJ2-7, reads GAGVSQSPSNKVTEKGKDVELRCDPISGHTALYWYRQSLGQGLEFLIYFQGNSAPDKSGLPSDRFSAERTGGSVSTLTIQRTQQEDSAVYLCASSPGTSGSGWQYFGPGTRLTVT.

V gene TRBV14 combines with J gene TRBJ1-4; 7 bases are a match to TRBD1. This CDR3 has 16 residues. From germline, CDR1 is SGHDN and CDR2 FVKESK. The J segment lost 7 bases and the V segment lost 4 bases, leaving 12 bases of the junction unmatched. CDR3 loop: CASSLLTTGRTEKLFF. The CDR3 nucleotides are TGTGCCAGCAGCCTATTAACGACAGGGAGGACTGAAAAACTGTTTTTT.

The genes are TRBV30 and TRBJ1-6; 7 bases are shared with TRBD1. The CDR3 has 15 amino acids. In germline, CDR1 is GTSNPN, CDR2 SVGIG (reference sequence). Trimming cost V 0 bases and J 11 bases; bases outside gene matches: 10. CDR3 sequence reads: CAWSVPPGGAAPLHF. In nucleotides, the CDR3 is TGTGCCTGGAGTGTACCGCCAGGGGGAGCAGCACCCCTCCACTTT.

This chain joins TRBV7-8 and TRBJ1-1, with D hard to call. The V gene lost 5 bases and the J gene lost 6 bases, with 16 bases spanning the gap. CDR1 and CDR2 from the germline V gene are SGHVS and FQNEAQ. The CDR3 sequence is 14 residues long. Here the CDR3 reads CASSPSGASSEAFF. The CDR3 DNA is TGTGCCAGCAGCCCGAGTGGCGCGTCGTCTGAAGCTTTCTTT. The entire variable domain, with the rest obtained from reference TRBV7-8 and TRBJ1-1, is as follows: GAGVSQSPRYKVAKRGQDVALRCDPISGHVSLFWYQQALGQGPEFLTYFQNEAQLDKSGLPSDRFFAERPEGSVSTLKIQRTQQEDSAVYLCASSPSGASSEAFFGQGTRLTVV.

This chain connects TRBV28 to TRBJ2-7, with D possibly matching TRBD1 (5 bases). Trimming pared 10 bases from V and 5 bases from J, leaving 18 bases between. The CDR3 is 13 amino acids. Germline values: CDR1 MDHEN, CDR2 SYDVKM. The CDR3 nucleotides read TGTGCCACCACTACTTACCAGGGAAACGAGCAGTACTTC. Translated: CATTTYQGNEQYF. Variable domain in full (rest from reference TRBV28 and TRBJ2-7): DVKVTQSSRYLVKRTGEKVFLECVQDMDHENMFWYRQDPGLGLRLIYFSYDVKMKEKGDIPEGYSVSREKKERFSLILESASTNQTSMYLCATTTYQGNEQYFGPGTRLTVT.

V and J are TRBV28 and TRBJ1-5; D call uncertain. The germline V and J ends were trimmed by 5 bases and 6 bases, with 17 bases remaining between them. The CDR3 sequence is 15 residues long. The germline V gene encodes CDR1 MDHEN and CDR2 SYDVKM. The CDR3 here is CASSPRWEEGQPQHF. The CDR3, as DNA: TGTGCCAGCAGTCCGAGATGGGAGGAGGGTCAGCCCCAGCATTTT.

V gene TRBV6-5 combines with J gene TRBJ2-1, with D uncertain. This CDR3 has 14 residues. CDR1 and CDR2 (germline): MNHEY, SVGAGI. Deletions cut 8 bases from V and 10 bases from J, with 21 bases between. CDR3 DNA: TGTGCCAGCTACGGTAGGGCCTCCCCACACGAGCAGTTCTTC. It specifies CASYGRASPHEQFF.

V and J are TRBV2 and TRBJ2-7; 7 bases are shared with TRBD1. The CDR3 loop spans 16 amino acids. Per germline, CDR1 SNHLY and CDR2 FYNNEI. The junction had 12 bases not matched to a gene; V was cut back by 5 bases and J by 2 bases. This CDR3 reads CASSYRGPMNTYEQYF. As DNA, the CDR3 is TGTGCCAGCAGTTACAGGGGACCGATGAACACCTACGAGCAGTACTTC.

A word on this clone: Other DNA sequences in the sample encode the same CDR3. The chain has TRBV15 and TRBJ1-1; D is uncertain. The CDR3 has 13 residues. Germline V gene data show CDR1 as LNHNV and CDR2 as YYDKDF (reference sequence). The V and J ends lost 2 bases and 1 base respectively, with 5 bases between them. CDR3 residues: CATSRLQNTEAFF. The CDR3 DNA is TGTGCCACCAGCAGACTCCAGAACACTGAAGCTTTCTTT.